The 31 T cell receptor beta chains presented below share a single source sample, sequenced in a study of Ad26.COV2.S vaccination and SARS-CoV-2 variants. Stated treatment: about 20 received Ad26.COV2.S at low or high dose, single or two shots; several received placebo; per-sample allocation not given. After the first vaccine or placebo injection, samples were drawn on day 63. Some clones are missing from TCRdb's copy, which holds only in-frame ones; the method was immunoSEQ multiplex PCR. The sample holds some 390,000 clones, 89% seen once. This specimen consisted of peripheral blood, obtained in a trial of Ad26.COV2.S vaccine versus placebo. All receptors come from a person between 18 and 65 years old who received the Ad26.COV2.S COVID-19 vaccine or a placebo.

This chain connects TRBV4-1 to TRBJ2-7; possibly TRBD2 for D (5 bases). The CDR3 runs 15 residues. CDR1 MGHRA and CDR2 YSYEKL come from the germline V gene. Trimming stripped 4 bases from V and 1 base from J, with 14 bases between. The CDR3 bases are TGCGCCAGCAGCCTGCGATGGAGCGGATCCTACGAGCAGTACTTC. Its protein product is CASSLRWSGSYEQYF.

V gene TRBV13 combines with J gene TRBJ1-3, with TRBD1 identical over 7 bases. Per the germline V gene, CDR1 is PRHDT and CDR2 is FYEKMQ (reference sequence). The CDR3 length is 14 residues. Trimming at V came to 2 bases and at J to 4 bases, leaving 2 bases not matched to a gene. CDR3 amino acids: CASSLRGPGNTIYF. CDR3 nucleotide sequence: TGTGCCAGCAGCTTAAGGGGGCCGGGAAACACCATATATTTT.

The chain combines TRBV7-2 with TRBJ2-3; TRBD1 is a possible D gene (6 bases). Trimming shortened V by 5 bases and J by 2 bases, and 20 bases separated the two germline ends. This CDR3 contains 17 residues. Per germline, CDR1 SGHTA and CDR2 FQGNSA. The CDR3 loop reads CASSLTATGSTTDTQYF. DNA of the CDR3: TGTGCCAGCAGCCTAACAGCGACAGGCTCAACCACAGATACGCAGTATTTT.

This chain links TRBV9 with TRBJ2-1; D perhaps matches TRBD2 (6 bases). CDR1 is SGDLS, CDR2 YYNGEE, per germline. This CDR3 has 15 amino acids. Trimming shortened V by 0 bases and J by 5 bases, and 12 bases separated the two germline ends. For the CDR3, the DNA is TGTGCCAGCAGCGTAGCGCCGGGAGTCCACAATGAGCAGTTCTTC. This encodes CASSVAPGVHNEQFF. Variable domain in full (rest from reference TRBV9 and TRBJ2-1): DSGVTQTPKHLITATGQRVTLRCSPRSGDLSVYWYQQSLDQGLQFLIQYYNGEERAKGNILERFSAQQFPDLHSELNLSSLELGDSALYFCASSVAPGVHNEQFFGPGTRLTVL.

This chain links TRBV6-5 with TRBJ2-7; 8 bases match TRBD1. Germline assignment: CDR1 MNHEY and CDR2 SVGAGI. Germline trimming cut 4 bases from V and 3 bases from J; bases unmatched to any gene: 5. This CDR3 comprises 14 residues. The CDR3 region is CASSFEQGGYEQYF. CDR3 DNA sequence: TGTGCCAGCAGTTTTGAACAGGGGGGCTACGAGCAGTACTTC.

The CDR3 region is CASSLVSSGRGNEQYF. The CDR3 DNA sequence: TGTGCCAGCAGCTTAGTGTCTAGCGGGAGGGGTAACGAGCAGTACTTC. The V call is TRBV7-9, the J call TRBJ2-7; 12 positions agree with TRBD2. The CDR3 has 16 residues. V was clipped by 1 base and J by 5 bases; unmatched bases: 6. Germline loops: CDR1 SEHNR, CDR2 FQNEAQ (reference sequence).

The chain carries TRBV19 and TRBJ1-3; no reliable D call. Germline loops: CDR1 LNHDA, CDR2 SQIVND (reference sequence). CDR3 length: 15 residues. V was clipped by 3 bases and J by 0 bases, with 9 bases between them. The CDR3 sequence is CASSMVQDSGNTIYF. In DNA, the CDR3 is TGTGCCAGTAGTATGGTCCAGGACTCTGGAAACACCATATATTTT.

V and J are TRBV24-1 and TRBJ2-2; TRBD1 agrees at 11 bases. J was trimmed by 3 bases and V by 10 bases; bases with no gene match: 6. The CDR3 sequence is 15 residues long. Germline CDR1 KGHDR, CDR2 SFDVKD. The CDR3 DNA reads TGTGCCACGCAGACGGGACAGGGGGACACCGGGGAGCTGTTTTTT. Protein sequence: CATQTGQGDTGELFF.

V is TRBV9 and J is TRBJ2-7, with D possibly being TRBD2 (5 bases). Trimming removed 1 base at V and 2 bases at J, with 10 bases between. The germline V gene has CDR1 SGDLS and CDR2 YYNGEE. The CDR3 runs 14 residues. CDR3 amino acids: CASSVSEGPYEQYF. In DNA form, the CDR3 reads TGTGCCAGCAGCGTATCTGAGGGCCCCTACGAGCAGTACTTC.

This chain connects TRBV28 to TRBJ2-1; 7 nucleotides align to TRBD2. The germline CDR1 and CDR2 sequences are MDHEN and SYDVKM. This CDR3 has 15 amino acids. Trimming at V came to 4 bases and at J to 8 bases, leaving 11 bases not matched to a gene. CDR3 DNA sequence: TGTGCCAGCAGTTCACCTGGGACTATGGCGGATGAGCAGTTCTTC. Its protein is CASSSPGTMADEQFF. Based on the CDR3 plus reference TRBV28 and TRBJ2-1, the full variable domain is DVKVTQSSRYLVKRTGEKVFLECVQDMDHENMFWYRQDPGLGLRLIYFSYDVKMKEKGDIPEGYSVSREKKERFSLILESASTNQTSMYLCASSSPGTMADEQFFGPGTRLTVL.

V usage is TRBV5-4 and J usage is TRBJ1-1; D gene uncertain. CDR1 is SGHNT and CDR2 is YYREEE in the germline V gene (reference sequence). The V gene lost 6 bases and the J gene lost 2 bases, with 17 bases spanning the gap. CDR3 size: 15 residues. Here the CDR3 DNA reads TGTGCCAGCACCCCACGGCCCGCAAGTAACACTGAAGCTTTCTTT. Amino acid sequence: CASTPRPASNTEAFF.

J is TRBJ1-2 and V is TRBV12-3 or TRBV12-4; D is ambiguous. The CDR3 length is 12 residues. V was trimmed by 5 bases and J by 8 bases, leaving 12 bases between them. The CDR3 DNA reads as TGTGCCAGCAGTACGCGGCCAGGCGGCTACACCTTC. As protein: CASSTRPGGYTF.

This rearrangement joins TRBV10-3 to TRBJ2-5, with TRBD1 identical over 7 bases. V lost 10 bases to trimming and J lost 0 bases; unmatched junction nucleotides: 2. The germline V gene encodes CDR1 ENHRY and CDR2 SYGVKD. This CDR3 spans 12 amino acids. The CDR3 region is CATQGDQETQYF. CDR3 DNA: TGTGCCACTCAGGGGGACCAAGAGACCCAGTACTTC.

The V gene is TRBV19, the J gene TRBJ2-7; a possible D gene is TRBD1 (6 bases). The V gene's germline CDR1 is LNHDA and CDR2 SQIVND (reference sequence). CDR3 length equals 13 residues. Trimming stripped 5 bases from V and 6 bases from J, with 14 bases between. CDR3 sequence (DNA): TGTGCCAGTAGTTTTGCAGGGACATCCGAGCAGTACTTC. Encoded protein: CASSFAGTSEQYF.

This sequence joins TRBV24-1 and TRBJ1-4; 7 bases are shared with TRBD1. Germline CDR1 is KGHDR and CDR2 is SFDVKD. This CDR3 is 15 amino acids long. The J segment lost 6 bases and the V segment lost 4 bases, leaving 7 bases of the junction unmatched. CDR3 loop: CATSDPTGSYEKLFF. CDR3 in DNA: TGTGCCACCAGTGACCCGACAGGGTCCTATGAAAAACTGTTTTTT.

This chain links TRBV18 with TRBJ1-2; the D is unclear. CDR1 is KGHSH and CDR2 is LQKENI in the germline V gene. V was pared by 2 bases and J by 14 bases, with 18 bases between. The CDR3 spans 13 residues. CDR3 sequence: CASSPFEGKRPTF. CDR3 sequence (DNA): TGTGCCAGCTCACCATTCGAAGGGAAACGCCCTACCTTC. Full variable domain (outside the CDR3, taken from reference TRBV18 and TRBJ1-2): NAGVMQNPRHLVRRRGQEARLRCSPMKGHSHVYWYRQLPEEGLKFMVYLQKENIIDESGMPKERFSAEFPKEGPSILRIQQVVRGDSAAYFCASSPFEGKRPTFGSGTRLTVV.

The gene calls are TRBV14 and TRBJ1-2, with D hard to call. The V end was cut by 3 bases, the J end by 3 bases, with 8 bases between. Germline CDR1 and CDR2: SGHDN and FVKESK. The CDR3 runs 13 residues. This CDR3 reads CASSQGSHYGYTF. CDR3 DNA sequence: TGTGCCAGCAGCCAGGGCAGTCACTATGGCTACACCTTC.

This sequence joins TRBV9 and TRBJ2-5; D perhaps matches TRBD2 (5 bases). V was trimmed by 4 bases and J by 3 bases, leaving 10 bases between them. Germline CDR1 reads SGDLS; CDR2 reads YYNGEE. CDR3 length: 13 amino acids. CDR3: CASSPLSEETQYF. In DNA form, the CDR3 reads TGTGCCAGCAGCCCACTTAGCGAAGAGACCCAGTACTTC.

The chain couples TRBV4-2 to TRBJ2-7; 10 bases fit TRBD2. The CDR3 has 14 amino acids. V gave up 4 bases and J gave up 4 bases; unmatched junction bases: 4. CDR1 and CDR2 from the germline V gene are LGHNA and YNFKEQ. The chain's CDR3 is CASSPRTSGYEQYF. The CDR3 DNA reads TGTGCCAGCAGCCCCAGGACTAGCGGATACGAGCAGTACTTC.

This chain links TRBV29-1 with TRBJ2-2; D unclear. CDR1 SQVTM and CDR2 ANQGSEA come from the germline V gene. V was trimmed by 5 bases and J by 3 bases, leaving 16 bases between them. The CDR3 is made up of 15 amino acids. The CDR3 DNA reads TGCAGCGTTCAGTCCCGTGACTCCTACACCGGGGAGCTGTTTTTT. It translates to CSVQSRDSYTGELFF.

V is TRBV19 and J is TRBJ1-4, with 7 bases fitting TRBD1. Germline-derived CDR1 and CDR2 are LNHDA and SQIVND (reference sequence). V lost 5 bases and J lost 2; bases outside the gene matches: 2. This CDR3 comprises 14 residues. CDR3 loop: CASSAQGTNEKLFF. The CDR3 coding sequence is TGTGCCAGTAGTGCACAGGGGACTAATGAAAAACTGTTTTTT.

The chain joins TRBV13 to TRBJ2-1; D perhaps matches TRBD1 (6 bases). Germline V lookup: CDR1 PRHDT, CDR2 FYEKMQ (reference sequence). Trimming pared 3 bases from V and 15 bases from J, leaving 15 bases between. The CDR3 runs 12 residues. The chain's CDR3 is CASSFSSQGPFF. CDR3 DNA: TGTGCCAGCAGCTTTTCTTCACAGGGTCCGTTCTTC.

The CDR3 here is CASSSRLAGVFGEQFF. The CDR3 nucleotides read TGTGCCAGCAGCTCCAGACTAGCGGGAGTCTTCGGTGAGCAGTTCTTC. The chain has TRBV11-3 and TRBJ2-1; the match to TRBD2 covers 12 bases. Unmatched junction bases numbered 10, after V lost 4 bases and J lost 9 bases. Germline loops: CDR1 SGHNT, CDR2 YENEEA. The CDR3 covers 16 residues.

This sequence joins TRBV19 and TRBJ1-1; TRBD1 matches at 10 bases. The ends lost 5 bases at V and 4 bases at J; junction bases unmatched: 4. The CDR3 length is 14 residues. Germline V lookup: CDR1 LNHDA, CDR2 SQIVND (reference sequence). Written as DNA, the CDR3 is TGTGCCAGTAGTCCGGGACAGGGGAGCACTGAAGCTTTCTTT. Protein sequence: CASSPGQGSTEAFF.

This clone was detected only once. Written as DNA, the CDR3 is TGTGCCAGCAGTACAAGCGGGAGGCCCCCCAACAATGAGCAGTTCTTC. It translates to CASSTSGRPPNNEQFF. The rearrangement uses TRBV28 and TRBJ2-1; 9 nucleotides line up with TRBD2. Germline CDR1 reads MDHEN; CDR2 reads SYDVKM. CDR3 length: 16 residues. V lost 5 bases, J lost 5 bases, and 10 bases stayed unmatched.

The chain uses TRBV6-5 and TRBJ2-7; D is perhaps TRBD2 (5 bases). Germline CDR1 is MNHEY and CDR2 is SVGAGI. The CDR3 runs to 15 residues. Trimming took 6 bases from V and 3 from J, leaving 18 bases between them. The CDR3 DNA reads as TGTGCCAGCAGCTCGAACCCGGGGTTACTCTACGAGCAGTACTTC. Its protein product is CASSSNPGLLYEQYF.

The chain joins TRBV21-1 to TRBJ2-7; the table's D call of TRBD2 was not tested on the DNA. TRBV21-1 is an annotated pseudogene. The CDR3 is 16 amino acids. This CDR3 reads CASSNGAWPSGYEQYF. As DNA, the CDR3 is TGTGCCAGCAGCAATGGCGCTTGGCCTAGCGGCTACGAGCAGTACTTC.

The chain carries TRBV18 and TRBJ1-4, with a tentative D call TRBD1 (6 bases). Germline CDR1 is KGHSH and CDR2 is LQKENI. The CDR3 runs to 15 residues. Trimming left V 3 bases short and J 3 bases short, with 11 bases between. This chain's CDR3 is CASSPARGANEKLFF. In DNA, the CDR3 is TGTGCCAGCTCACCGGCCAGGGGTGCTAATGAAAAACTGTTTTTT.

V gene TRBV6-5 combines with J gene TRBJ1-5, with D possibly TRBD1 on 5 matching bases. The germline gives CDR1 MNHEY, CDR2 SVGAGI. The length of the CDR3 is 13 residues. Trimming took off 5 bases at V and 2 bases at J, with 7 bases between the two ends. The CDR3 reads CASSQQGNQPQHF. The CDR3 DNA follows: TGTGCCAGCAGTCAACAGGGCAATCAGCCCCAGCATTTT.

The rearrangement uses TRBV6-6 and TRBJ1-2, with TRBD1 as a possible D gene (6 bases). The CDR3 consists of 13 residues. V was trimmed by 7 bases and J by 3 bases, leaving 12 bases between them. Germline CDR1 is MNHNY and CDR2 is SVGAGI (reference sequence). The CDR3 protein is CASKGDSDYGYTF. As DNA, the CDR3 is TGTGCCAGCAAGGGGGATAGTGACTATGGCTACACCTTC.

V usage is TRBV11-3 and J usage is TRBJ2-2; no definite D call. CDR3 size: 15 residues. Trimming stripped 1 base from V and 5 bases from J, with 11 bases between. CDR1 is SGHNT and CDR2 is YENEEA in the germline V gene. The CDR3 DNA reads TGTGCCAGCAGCTTAGGAGGCGGTGGGACCGGGGAGCTGTTTTTT. This codes for CASSLGGGGTGELFF.